A single sample gave rise to the 22 T cell receptor beta chains below, sequenced in a study of T cell responses to AZD1222 COVID-19 vaccine. Profiling relied on immunoSEQ multiplex PCR, and the TCRdb table lists in-frame clones only, not all of them. Of some 140,000 clones in the sample, roughly 90% are singletons; the top ten hold 4.5% to 6%. The source was peripheral blood, collected on day 0 of MenACWY control vaccination. Receptor source: an adult in good health.

This clone was found a few times. The gene calls are TRBV6-2 or TRBV6-3 and TRBJ1-1; 8 bases are a match to TRBD1. Germline lookup yields CDR1 MNHEY and CDR2 SVGEGT. The V and J ends lost 4 bases and 10 bases, in that order; junction bases with no gene match: 17. The CDR3 has 16 amino acids. DNA for the CDR3: TGTGCCAGCAGTTCCTCCCTTGGCAGGGGGCTTTTGGCAGCTTTCTTT. This translates into CASSSSLGRGLLAAFF.

The chain combines TRBV5-1 with TRBJ1-3; no clear D. The V end lost 3 bases, the J end lost 0 bases, and 16 bases lay between the germline ends. The CDR3 loop spans 17 amino acids. Germline V gene data show CDR1 as SGHRS and CDR2 as YFSETQ. The CDR3 protein is CASSSRPGTLSGNTIYF. The CDR3 DNA is TGCGCCAGCAGCTCCCGACCGGGAACCCTCTCTGGAAACACCATATATTTT.

In DNA, the CDR3 is TGCAGCGTTGTCTTGGGACAGGGGGCCTCCTACGAGCAGTACGTC. This gives the protein CSVVLGQGASYEQYV. V is TRBV29-1 and J is TRBJ2-7, with 12 positions matching TRBD1. Per the germline V gene, CDR1 is SQVTM and CDR2 is ANQGSEA. This CDR3 spans 15 amino acids. The trim removed 4 bases at V and 0 bases at J, leaving 4 bases unmatched.

The V call is TRBV6-6, the J call TRBJ1-1, with D possibly TRBD1 on 6 matching bases. The CDR3 extends over 13 amino acids. V lost 6 bases and J 8 bases, leaving 16 bases between the germline ends. CDR1 and CDR2 from the germline V gene are MNHNY and SVGAGI (reference sequence). The CDR3 DNA follows: TGTGCCAGCAGATCCAGGGGCCCCGCCGAAGCTTTCTTT. It translates to CASRSRGPAEAFF.

This sequence joins TRBV7-6 and TRBJ1-2, with D perhaps matching TRBD1 (5 bases). CDR3 length: 16 residues. CDR1 is SGHVS and CDR2 is FNYEAQ in the germline V gene. The germline V and J ends were trimmed by 5 bases and 4 bases, with 20 bases remaining between them. The DNA of the CDR3 is TGTGCCAGCAGCCGGGAGGCAGGGAAAAGAGGCTATGGCTACACCTTC. This sequence encodes CASSREAGKRGYGYTF.

The CDR3 nucleotides read TGTGCCAGCAGCTTAGGGGACGCCAGTTATCAGCCCCAGCATTTT. This sequence encodes CASSLGDASYQPQHF. The chain has TRBV7-9 and TRBJ1-5; possibly TRBD1 for D (5 bases). The V gene's germline CDR1 is SEHNR and CDR2 FQNEAQ (reference sequence). CDR3 length: 15 amino acids. Trimming pared 1 base from V and 5 bases from J, leaving 12 bases between. Using reference TRBV7-9 and TRBJ1-5 for the parts outside the CDR3, the full variable domain is DTGVSQNPRHKITKRGQNVTFRCDPISEHNRLYWYRQTLGQGPEFLTYFQNEAQLEKSRLLSDRFSAERPKGSFSTLEIQRTEQGDSAMYLCASSLGDASYQPQHFGDGTRLSIL.

The chain links TRBV10-3 to TRBJ1-2; TRBD1 matches 11 bases. Germline assignment: CDR1 ENHRY and CDR2 SYGVKD. V was pared by 2 bases and J by 2 bases, with 10 bases of the junction left unmatched. The CDR3 runs to 18 residues. CDR3: CAISEVLPGQGDNYGYTF. In nucleotides, the CDR3 is TGTGCCATCAGTGAGGTTTTGCCGGGACAGGGGGACAACTATGGCTACACCTTC.

This clone was counted a single time. V gene TRBV9 combines with J gene TRBJ1-2, with 10 bases matching TRBD1. Germline CDR1 and CDR2: SGDLS and YYNGEE. There are 15 residues in the CDR3. V dropped 3 bases and J dropped 2; count of bases not matched to a gene: 4. The CDR3: CASSAWDRGNYGYTF. CDR3 coding DNA: TGTGCCAGCAGCGCCTGGGACAGGGGAAACTATGGCTACACCTTC. Variable domain in full (rest from reference TRBV9 and TRBJ1-2): DSGVTQTPKHLITATGQRVTLRCSPRSGDLSVYWYQQSLDQGLQFLIQYYNGEERAKGNILERFSAQQFPDLHSELNLSSLELGDSALYFCASSAWDRGNYGYTFGSGTRLTVV.

The genes are TRBV5-6 and TRBJ1-2; possibly TRBD1 for D (5 bases). In germline, CDR1 is SGHDT, CDR2 YYEEEE. The CDR3 totals 14 residues. Trimming shortened V by 4 bases and J by 4 bases, and 14 bases separated the two germline ends. The CDR3 here is CASSPGQISYGYTF. The CDR3 DNA reads as TGTGCCAGCAGCCCAGGGCAAATCTCCTATGGCTACACCTTC.

The CDR3 protein is CASSQAGGGYEQYF. Written as DNA, the CDR3 is TGTGCCAGCAGCCAAGCAGGGGGCGGCTACGAGCAGTACTTC. The V gene is TRBV3-1 (or the pseudogene TRBV3-2), the J gene TRBJ2-7; TRBD1 agrees at 8 bases. CDR3 length: 14 amino acids. Germline V CDR1 and CDR2: LGHDT, YNNKEL (reference sequence). The V segment lost 1 base and the J segment 3 bases; nucleotides outside the gene matches: 2.

The rearrangement uses TRBV5-1 and TRBJ1-2; D gene unclear. Trimming took 4 bases from V and 5 from J, leaving 15 bases between them. This CDR3 has 14 amino acids. Germline CDR1 is SGHRS and CDR2 is YFSETQ. The CDR3 sequence is CASSAGLQVYGYTF. For the CDR3, the DNA is TGCGCCAGCAGCGCGGGCCTCCAAGTTTATGGCTACACCTTC.

The chain joins TRBV6-4 to TRBJ1-4, with D tentatively TRBD1 (5 bases). Germline V gives CDR1 MRHNA, CDR2 SNTAGT. The CDR3 length is 15 residues. V lost 8 bases and J lost 3, with 16 bases in between. CDR3 amino acids: CASPRKGTSNEKLFF. Written as DNA, the CDR3 is TGTGCCAGCCCAAGAAAGGGGACGTCTAATGAAAAACTGTTTTTT.

The chain uses TRBV28 and TRBJ1-5, with D perhaps TRBD1 (6 bases). Germline CDR1 reads MDHEN; CDR2 reads SYDVKM. Between the trimmed V and J ends, which lost 2 bases and 9 bases, there was a span of 17 bases. The CDR3 length is 15 residues. The CDR3 DNA follows: TGTGCCAGCAGTTTAGGACAGCTATCGCCTCGGCCCCAGCATTTT. Translation gives CASSLGQLSPRPQHF.

The genes are TRBV29-1 and TRBJ2-3; TRBD2 aligns across 14 bases. V was clipped by 6 bases and J by 1 base; unmatched bases: 12. CDR1 and CDR2 (germline): SQVTM, ANQGSEA. The CDR3 totals 18 residues. The CDR3 sequence is CSVLGTSGSGGGTDTQYF. CDR3 DNA: TGCAGCGTCCTAGGGACTAGCGGGAGCGGGGGGGGCACAGATACGCAGTATTTT.

The rearrangement joins TRBV19 to TRBJ2-7; 7 bases align to TRBD1. There are 16 residues in the CDR3. V lost 4 bases to trimming and J lost 1 base; unmatched junction nucleotides: 10. CDR1 is LNHDA and CDR2 is SQIVND in the germline V gene (reference sequence). Here the CDR3 DNA reads TGTGCCAGTAGTACACAACCAGGGGGAAGGTCCTACGAGCAGTACTTC. As protein: CASSTQPGGRSYEQYF.

CDR3: CASSSAGGSTEAFF. The DNA for the CDR3 is TGTGCCAGCAGCTCTGCAGGGGGAAGCACTGAAGCTTTCTTT. The chain couples TRBV7-9 to TRBJ1-1; 7 nucleotides line up with TRBD1. The V gene end was trimmed by 4 bases and the J gene end by 4 bases; junction bases not matched to a gene: 6. CDR1 SEHNR and CDR2 FQNEAQ come from the germline V gene (reference sequence). The CDR3 is 14 residues long.

As regards this clone: Other DNA sequences within the sample encode an identical CDR3. Here the CDR3 reads CASSLGGGTEAFF. As DNA, the CDR3 is TGCGCCAGCAGCCTCGGAGGGGGCACTGAAGCTTTCTTT. V usage is TRBV4-3 and J usage is TRBJ1-1; D may be TRBD1 (6 bases). The CDR3 covers 13 residues. The V end lost 4 bases, the J end lost 4 bases, and 10 bases lay between the germline ends. CDR1 LGHNA and CDR2 YSLEER come from the germline V gene.

The rearrangement uses TRBV7-2 and TRBJ2-7; D unresolved. The germline V gene encodes CDR1 SGHTA and CDR2 FQGNSA. Trimming shortened V by 0 bases and J by 7 bases, and 13 bases separated the two germline ends. This CDR3 contains 14 residues. The DNA of the CDR3 is TGTGCCAGCAGCTTAGCCCTACCGACCAAGGAGCAGTACTTC. This sequence encodes CASSLALPTKEQYF.

The chain recombines TRBV24-1 with TRBJ2-3; 8 bases match TRBD2. The CDR3 runs to 15 residues. Germline CDR1 and CDR2: KGHDR and SFDVKD. J gave up 6 bases and V 3 bases, and 7 bases lay outside the gene matches. In nucleotides, the CDR3 is TGTGCCACCAGTGATGGGACTAGAGGGTTGGATACGCAGTATTTT. Its protein product is CATSDGTRGLDTQYF.

The V and J genes are TRBV9 and TRBJ2-5; 7 bases are a match to TRBD1. The CDR3 is 15 residues long. The V segment lost 1 base and the J segment 5 bases; nucleotides outside the gene matches: 8. Germline V gene data show CDR1 as SGDLS and CDR2 as YYNGEE. The CDR3 protein is CASSVLTGVTETQYF. The CDR3 DNA reads as TGTGCCAGCAGCGTACTCACAGGGGTTACGGAGACCCAGTACTTC.

This clone was picked up a small number of times. V is TRBV3-1 (or the pseudogene TRBV3-2) and J is TRBJ2-7; a weak D match, TRBD2 (8 bases). CDR1 is LGHDT and CDR2 is YNNKEL in the germline V gene (reference sequence). The CDR3 extends over 18 amino acids. The ends were cut back, 2 bases at V and 7 bases at J, with 27 bases in the middle. DNA of the CDR3: TGTGCCAGCAGCCAATTCAAGACCCCTCGACTAGCGACAGGGGAGCAGTACTTC. This translates into CASSQFKTPRLATGEQYF.

The rearrangement joins TRBV2 to TRBJ1-2; 7 nucleotides match TRBD1. The CDR3 has 13 residues. Germline V gene lookup returns CDR1 SNHLY and CDR2 FYNNEI. Trimming at V came to 4 bases and at J to 6 bases, leaving 5 bases not matched to a gene. For the CDR3, the DNA is TGTGCCAGCAGTGGACAGGGAACGAATGGCTACACCTTC. Amino acids: CASSGQGTNGYTF.